This T cell receptor beta chain originates from a study of post-analysis software for immune sequencing data. Turning to the study itself: Disease courses included relapsing-remitting, secondary progressive and progressive-relapsing multiple sclerosis.

The study's findings and limits: Controls significantly exceeded multiple sclerosis patients in normalized Chao1 diversity. Elevated frequency relative to controls characterized several TRBV segments in patients, TRBV5-6, TRBV5-1 and TRBV20-1 among them.

Regarding this clonotype: What it recognizes is unknown.

Prepared libraries of TCR beta cDNA carried unique molecular identifiers. The authors obtained about 520,000 cDNA molecules from roughly 1 to 10 million T cells. MiXCR was run by TCRdb on the PCR reads, yielding one entry per CDR3 protein. The profile covers hundreds of thousands of distinct CDR3 sequences, with around 40% appearing a single time and 9.5% to 13% taken by the ten largest. Germline V gene lookup returns CDR1 SGHTA and CDR2 FQGNSA. V was clipped by 3 bases and J by 10 bases, with 7 bases between them. This CDR3 has 11 residues. This receptor was obtained from a girl aged 10 to 17 with multiple sclerosis. Sequences were obtained from blood. The gene calls are TRBV7-2 and TRBJ2-1; D is unresolved. The CDR3 spells CASSFLREQFF. CDR3 bases: TGTGCCAGCAGCTTTTTACGGGAGCAGTTCTTC.